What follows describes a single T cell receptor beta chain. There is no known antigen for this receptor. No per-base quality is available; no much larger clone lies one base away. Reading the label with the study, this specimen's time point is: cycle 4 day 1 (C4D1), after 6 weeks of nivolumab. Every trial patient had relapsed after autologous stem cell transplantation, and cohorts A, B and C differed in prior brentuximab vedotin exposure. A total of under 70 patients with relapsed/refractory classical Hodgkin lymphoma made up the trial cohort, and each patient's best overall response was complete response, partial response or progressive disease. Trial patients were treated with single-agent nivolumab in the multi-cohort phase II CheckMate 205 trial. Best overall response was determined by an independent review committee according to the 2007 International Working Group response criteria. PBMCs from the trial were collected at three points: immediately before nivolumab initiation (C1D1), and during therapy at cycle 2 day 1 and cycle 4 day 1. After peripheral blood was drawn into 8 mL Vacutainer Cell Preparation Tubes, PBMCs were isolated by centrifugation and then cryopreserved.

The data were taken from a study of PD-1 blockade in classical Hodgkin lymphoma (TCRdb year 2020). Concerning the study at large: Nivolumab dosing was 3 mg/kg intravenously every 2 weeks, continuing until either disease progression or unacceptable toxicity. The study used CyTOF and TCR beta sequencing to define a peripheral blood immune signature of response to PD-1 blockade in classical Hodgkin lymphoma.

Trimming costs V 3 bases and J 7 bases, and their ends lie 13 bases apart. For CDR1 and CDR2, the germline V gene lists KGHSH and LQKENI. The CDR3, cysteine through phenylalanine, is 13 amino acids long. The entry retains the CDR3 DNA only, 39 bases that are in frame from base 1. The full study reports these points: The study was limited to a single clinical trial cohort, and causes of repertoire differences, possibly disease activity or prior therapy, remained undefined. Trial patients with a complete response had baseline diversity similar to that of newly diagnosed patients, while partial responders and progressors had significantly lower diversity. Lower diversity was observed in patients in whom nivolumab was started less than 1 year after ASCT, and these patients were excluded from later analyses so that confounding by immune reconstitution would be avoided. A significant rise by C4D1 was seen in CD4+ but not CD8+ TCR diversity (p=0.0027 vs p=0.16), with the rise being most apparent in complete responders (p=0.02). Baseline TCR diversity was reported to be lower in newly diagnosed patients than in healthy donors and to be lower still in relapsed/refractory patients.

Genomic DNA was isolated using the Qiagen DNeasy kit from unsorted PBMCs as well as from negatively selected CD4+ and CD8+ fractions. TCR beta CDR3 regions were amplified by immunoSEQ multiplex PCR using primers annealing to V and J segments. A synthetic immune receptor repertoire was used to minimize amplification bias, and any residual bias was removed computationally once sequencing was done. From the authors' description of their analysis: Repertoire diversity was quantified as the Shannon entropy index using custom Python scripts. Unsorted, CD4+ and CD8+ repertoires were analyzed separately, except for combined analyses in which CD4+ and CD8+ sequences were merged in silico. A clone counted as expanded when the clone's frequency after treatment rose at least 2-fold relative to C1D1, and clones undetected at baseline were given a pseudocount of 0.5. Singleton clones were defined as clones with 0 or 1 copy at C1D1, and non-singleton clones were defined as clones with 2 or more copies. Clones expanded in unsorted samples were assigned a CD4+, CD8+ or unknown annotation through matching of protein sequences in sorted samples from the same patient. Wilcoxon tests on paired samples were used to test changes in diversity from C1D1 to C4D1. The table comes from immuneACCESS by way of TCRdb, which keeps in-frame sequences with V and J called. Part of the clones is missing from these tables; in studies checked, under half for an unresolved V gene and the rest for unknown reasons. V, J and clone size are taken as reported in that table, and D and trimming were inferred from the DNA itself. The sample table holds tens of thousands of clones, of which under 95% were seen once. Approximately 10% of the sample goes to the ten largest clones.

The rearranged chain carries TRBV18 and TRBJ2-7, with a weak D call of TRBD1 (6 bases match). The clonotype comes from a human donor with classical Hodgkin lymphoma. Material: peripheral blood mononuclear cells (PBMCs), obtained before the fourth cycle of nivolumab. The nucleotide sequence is TGTGCCAGCTCACCGGCGGAGAGGGGGGAGCAGTACTTC. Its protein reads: CASSPAERGEQYF.